This T cell receptor (beta chain) is drawn from a study of cytomegalovirus exposure and HLA in healthy donors. This clone turned up a few times. Its antigen is unidentified. The V end lost 4 bases, the J end lost 3 bases, and 10 bases lay between the germline ends. Germline V gene lookup returns CDR1 SGHTA and CDR2 FQGNSA. The CDR3 runs 13 residues. It was with 60 Vbeta and 13 Jbeta primers that the PCR ran. Sequencing was performed with immunoSEQ multiplex PCR; in TCRdb, only in-frame clones are kept and a portion is missing. Among around 70,000 clones listed, about nine tenths were seen once. Study-wide findings and caveats: The study found most TCR sequences rare, yet found some public TCRs in many donors.

Specimen: PBMCs. This sequence originates from a woman younger than 45 in good health and CMV-seronegative. The rearrangement uses TRBV7-2 and TRBJ2-7; D not certain. CDR3 residues: CASSSENRYEQYF. CDR3 nucleotide sequence: TGTGCCAGCAGCTCTGAGAACCGCTACGAGCAGTACTTC. Combining the CDR3 with reference TRBV7-2 and TRBJ2-7 gives the whole variable domain GAGVSQSPSNKVTEKGKDVELRCDPISGHTALYWYRQSLGQGLEFLIYFQGNSAPDKSGLPSDRFSAERTGGSVSTLTIQRTQQEDSAVYLCASSSENRYEQYFGPGTRLTVT.